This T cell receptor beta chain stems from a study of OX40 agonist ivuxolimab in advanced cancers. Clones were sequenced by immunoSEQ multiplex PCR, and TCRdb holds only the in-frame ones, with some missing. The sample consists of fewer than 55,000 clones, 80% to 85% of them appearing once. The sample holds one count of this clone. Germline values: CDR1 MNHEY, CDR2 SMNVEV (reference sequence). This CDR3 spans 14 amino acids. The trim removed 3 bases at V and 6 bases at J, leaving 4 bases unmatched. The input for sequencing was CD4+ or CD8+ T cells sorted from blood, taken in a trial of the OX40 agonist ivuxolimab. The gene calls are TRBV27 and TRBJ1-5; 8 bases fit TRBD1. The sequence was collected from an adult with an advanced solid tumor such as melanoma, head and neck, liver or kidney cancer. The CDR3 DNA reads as TGTGCCAGCAGTTTCACAGGGGGTAGTCAGCCCCAGCATTTT. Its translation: CASSFTGGSQPQHF.